The following is a T cell receptor (beta chain) sequence with its context. The record originates from a study of blood T cell repertoires in COVID-19. CDR3 length equals 15 residues. Trimming at V came to 0 bases and at J to 3 bases, leaving 1 base not matched to a gene. The germline V gene encodes CDR1 LGHNA and CDR2 YSLEER. In the study's own analysis: Amplification from reference gene primers served as the basis for estimated nucleated cell counts. Repertoires were generated with immunoSEQ multiplex PCR, while TCRdb's copy carries only in-frame clones and drops some. V and J calls and clone size are as listed in that table; D and trimming were resolved from the DNA. Among roughly 280,000 clones listed, 84% were seen once.

This chain links TRBV4-3 with TRBJ1-1; 10 positions agree with TRBD1. The clonotype was recovered from a man aged 60-69 years with acute or convalescent COVID-19. The sequenced material came from peripheral blood. This CDR3 reads CASSQDGTGDTEAFF. CDR3 DNA sequence: TGCGCCAGCAGCCAAGACGGGACAGGGGACACTGAAGCTTTCTTT.